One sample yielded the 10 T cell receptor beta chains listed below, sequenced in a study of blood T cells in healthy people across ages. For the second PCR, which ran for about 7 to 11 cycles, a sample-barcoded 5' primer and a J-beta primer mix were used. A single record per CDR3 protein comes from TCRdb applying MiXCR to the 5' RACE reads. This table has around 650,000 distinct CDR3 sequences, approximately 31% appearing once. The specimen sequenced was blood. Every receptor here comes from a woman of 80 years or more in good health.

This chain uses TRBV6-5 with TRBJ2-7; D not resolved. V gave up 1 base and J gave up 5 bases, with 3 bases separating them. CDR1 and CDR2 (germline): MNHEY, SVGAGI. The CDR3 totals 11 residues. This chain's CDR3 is CASSYYNEQYF. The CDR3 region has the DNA TGTGCCAGCAGTTACTACAACGAGCAGTACTTC.

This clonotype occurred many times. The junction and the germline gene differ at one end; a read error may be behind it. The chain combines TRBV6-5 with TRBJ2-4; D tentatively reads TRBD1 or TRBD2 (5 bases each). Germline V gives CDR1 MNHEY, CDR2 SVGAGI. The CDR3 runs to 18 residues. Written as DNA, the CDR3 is TGTGCCAGCAGTGACTCTACCCTACCGTGGGGGGCCAAAAACATTCAGTACTTC. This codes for CASSDSTLPWGAKNIQYF.

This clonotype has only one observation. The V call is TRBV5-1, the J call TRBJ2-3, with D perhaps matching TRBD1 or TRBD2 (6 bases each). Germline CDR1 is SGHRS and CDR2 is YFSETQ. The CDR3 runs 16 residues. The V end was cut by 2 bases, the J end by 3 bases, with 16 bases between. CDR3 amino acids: CASSFSGAGNTDTQYF. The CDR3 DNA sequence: TGCGCCAGCAGCTTCTCGGGGGCGGGGAATACAGATACGCAGTATTTT.

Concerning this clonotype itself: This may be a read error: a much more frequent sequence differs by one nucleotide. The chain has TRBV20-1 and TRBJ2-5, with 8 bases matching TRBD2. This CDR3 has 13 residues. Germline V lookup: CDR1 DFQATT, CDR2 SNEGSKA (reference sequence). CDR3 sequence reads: CNASRGGQETQYF. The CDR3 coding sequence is TGCAATGCTAGCCGGGGGGGGCAAGAGACCCAGTACTTC.

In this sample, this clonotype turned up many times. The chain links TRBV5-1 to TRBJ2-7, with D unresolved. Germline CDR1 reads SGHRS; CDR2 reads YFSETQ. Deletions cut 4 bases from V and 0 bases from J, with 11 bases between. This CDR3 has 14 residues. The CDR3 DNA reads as TGCGCCAGCAGCCCCAGGAGCAGCTCCTACGAGCAGTACTTC. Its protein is CASSPRSSSYEQYF.

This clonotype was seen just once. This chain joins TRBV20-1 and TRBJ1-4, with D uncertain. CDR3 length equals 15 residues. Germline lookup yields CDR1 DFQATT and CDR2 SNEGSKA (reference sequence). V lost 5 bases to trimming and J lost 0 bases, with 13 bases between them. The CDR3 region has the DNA TGCAGTGCTTCCGACTGGGCGTCAACTAATGAAAAACTGTTTTTT. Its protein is CSASDWASTNEKLFF.

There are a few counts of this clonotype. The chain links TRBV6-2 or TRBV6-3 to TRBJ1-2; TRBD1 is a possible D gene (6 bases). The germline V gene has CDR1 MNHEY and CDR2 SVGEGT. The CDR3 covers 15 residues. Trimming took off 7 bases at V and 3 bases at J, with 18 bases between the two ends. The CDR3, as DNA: TGTGCCAGCACCTCGGCGGGCAGGGGCTACTATGGCTACACCTTC. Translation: CASTSAGRGYYGYTF.

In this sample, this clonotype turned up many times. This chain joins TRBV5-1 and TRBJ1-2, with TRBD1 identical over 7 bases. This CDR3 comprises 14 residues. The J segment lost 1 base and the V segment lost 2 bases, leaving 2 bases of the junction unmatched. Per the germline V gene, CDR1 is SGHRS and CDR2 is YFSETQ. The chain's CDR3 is CASSFGTVNYGYTF. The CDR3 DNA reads TGCGCCAGCAGCTTCGGGACAGTTAACTATGGCTACACCTTC. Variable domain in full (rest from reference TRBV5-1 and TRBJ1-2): KAGVTQTPRYLIKTRGQQVTLSCSPISGHRSVSWYQQTPGQGLQFLFEYFSETQRNKGNFPGRFSGRQFSNSRSEMNVSTLELGDSALYLCASSFGTVNYGYTFGSGTRLTVV.

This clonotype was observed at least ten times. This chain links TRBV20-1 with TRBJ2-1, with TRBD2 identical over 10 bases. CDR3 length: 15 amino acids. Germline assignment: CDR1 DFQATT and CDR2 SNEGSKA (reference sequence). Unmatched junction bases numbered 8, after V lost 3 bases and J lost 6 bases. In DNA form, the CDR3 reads TGCAGTGCTAGGTTAGCGGGGGGACGGCGCAATGAGCAGTTCTTC. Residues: CSARLAGGRRNEQFF.

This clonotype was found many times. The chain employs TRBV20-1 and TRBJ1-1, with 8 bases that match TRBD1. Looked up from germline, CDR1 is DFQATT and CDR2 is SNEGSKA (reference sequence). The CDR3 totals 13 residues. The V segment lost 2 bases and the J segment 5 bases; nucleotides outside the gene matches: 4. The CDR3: CSARQGARTEAFF. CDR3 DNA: TGCAGTGCTAGACAGGGGGCGCGAACTGAAGCTTTCTTT.